Listed below are T cell receptor beta chains from one sample, sequenced in a study of blood T cell repertoires in COVID-19. Profiling relied on immunoSEQ multiplex PCR, and the TCRdb table lists in-frame clones only, not all of them. The sample lists tens of thousands of clones, about 90% occurring once. The sample comprised peripheral blood. The receptors here all came from a woman between 45 and 60 years old with active or convalescent COVID-19. Both conserved end residues are part of each CDR3. D genes are given only for firm matches. Expanded clones get a size class; other rows say once, few or many, or leave the size out.

D gene	V gene	J gene	clone size	CDR3 protein	CDR3 DNA
.	TRBV11-1	TRBJ1-2	.	CASSQEAYYGYTF	TGTGCCAGCAGCCAAGAGGCATACTATGGCTACACCTTC
TRBD2	TRBV13	TRBJ2-2	once	CASSSSGGPVGELFF	TGTGCCAGCAGCTCTAGCGGGGGGCCTGTCGGGGAGCTGTTTTTT
TRBD1	TRBV9	TRBJ1-2	.	CASSSAAGTANYGYTF	TGTGCCAGCAGCTCCGCTGCCGGGACAGCTAACTATGGCTACACCTTC
.	TRBV3-1/TRBV3-2	TRBJ2-2	.	CASSQDAGAGGELFF	TGTGCCAGCAGCCAAGATGCGGGGGCGGGCGGGGAGCTGTTTTTT
.	TRBV11-2	TRBJ2-1	many	CASSLDRLNEQFF	TGTGCCAGCAGCTTAGACAGACTGAATGAGCAGTTCTTC
.	TRBV9	TRBJ1-2	.	CASRRDQAGYTF	TGTGCCAGCAGGAGAGATCAAGCGGGCTACACCTTC
.	TRBV5-1	TRBJ2-3	.	CASSLASSEDTQYF	TGCGCCAGCAGCTTGGCTTCTAGCGAAGATACGCAGTATTTT
TRBD2	TRBV7-2	TRBJ2-3	.	CASSPVMGLDTDTQYF	TGTGCCAGCAGCCCAGTCATGGGACTAGACACAGATACGCAGTATTTT
.	TRBV7-8	TRBJ1-2	.	CASSSMGRYGYTF	TGTGCCAGCAGCTCGATGGGGAGGTATGGCTACACCTTC
TRBD2	TRBV4-2	TRBJ2-3	.	CASSQVRSGGPSTDTQYF	TGTGCCAGCAGCCAAGTACGAAGCGGGGGGCCGAGCACAGATACGCAGTATTTT
.	TRBV11-2	TRBJ2-1	once	CASSLEAQNNEQFF	TGTGCCAGCAGCTTAGAGGCCCAGAACAATGAGCAGTTCTTC
.	TRBV9	TRBJ1-4	.	CASSYSARLNEKLFF	TGTGCCAGCAGCTACTCAGCGCGCTTAAATGAAAAACTGTTTTTT
TRBD2	TRBV19	TRBJ2-7	.	CASSTPLGSGVPYEQYF	TGTGCCAGTAGTACACCCTTAGGGAGCGGGGTGCCCTACGAGCAGTACTTC
TRBD1	TRBV7-3	TRBJ1-1	.	CASTRTGGDTEAFF	TGTGCCAGCACCAGGACAGGCGGGGACACTGAAGCTTTCTTT
.	TRBV12-3/TRBV12-4	TRBJ2-7	.	CASSQGYDEQYF	TGTGCCAGCAGTCAGGGATACGACGAGCAGTACTTC
TRBD1	TRBV19	TRBJ1-5	once	CASSLRQGTYSNQPQHF	TGTGCCAGTAGTCTTCGACAGGGGACCTATAGCAATCAGCCCCAGCATTTT
TRBD1	TRBV7-8	TRBJ2-3	.	CAISGDSFSSTDTQYF	TGTGCCATCTCTGGGGACAGTTTCTCTAGCACAGATACGCAGTATTTT
.	TRBV18	TRBJ1-5	medium-sized	CASSPGGGNSNQPQHF	TGTGCCAGCTCACCAGGCGGGGGGAATAGCAATCAGCCCCAGCATTTT
TRBD2	TRBV7-8	TRBJ2-3	few	CASSSTSVSTDTQYF	TGTGCCAGCAGCTCGACTAGCGTCAGCACAGATACGCAGTATTTT
.	TRBV3-1/TRBV3-2	TRBJ1-1	.	CASSQGNMNTEAFF	TGTGCCAGCAGCCAAGGAAACATGAACACTGAAGCTTTCTTT
TRBD1	TRBV18	TRBJ2-5	.	CASSPQTGGAETQYF	TGTGCCAGCTCACCCCAGACAGGGGGCGCAGAGACCCAGTACTTC
TRBD1	TRBV6-4	TRBJ1-2	.	CASRSIGGSVDYGYTF	TGTGCCAGCAGAAGTATAGGGGGCTCGGTAGACTATGGCTACACCTTC
.	TRBV27	TRBJ2-7	once	CASSSSYEQYF	TGTGCCAGCAGCAGCTCCTACGAGCAGTACTTC
TRBD2	TRBV7-2	TRBJ2-3	.	CASSLAQRGSSTDTQYF	TGTGCCAGCAGCTTAGCGCAGCGGGGGTCTAGCACAGATACGCAGTATTTT
.	TRBV3-1/TRBV3-2	TRBJ1-1	.	CASSQGGNTEAFF	TGTGCCAGCAGCCAAGGAGGGAACACTGAAGCTTTCTTT
.	TRBV30	TRBJ2-3	.	CAWSQGKDTQYF	TGTGCCTGGAGTCAGGGCAAGGATACGCAGTATTTT
.	TRBV5-1	TRBJ1-6	.	CASSFLAGHPPLHF	TGCGCCAGCAGCTTTCTGGCAGGGCATCCACCCCTCCACTTT
.	TRBV9	TRBJ2-5	.	CASSVGGLQETQYF	TGTGCCAGCAGCGTCGGGGGACTCCAAGAGACCCAGTACTTC
.	TRBV5-1	TRBJ2-1	few	CASSLAQGLGNEQFF	TGCGCCAGCAGCTTGGCCCAGGGGTTGGGGAATGAGCAGTTCTTC
TRBD1	TRBV14	TRBJ2-3	.	CASSHSPDRVIPDTQYF	TGTGCCAGCAGCCACTCTCCGGACAGGGTCATACCAGATACGCAGTATTTT
TRBD1	TRBV7-2	TRBJ1-5	.	CASSGQGNQPQHF	TGTGCCAGCAGCGGACAGGGCAATCAGCCCCAGCATTTT
TRBD1	TRBV6-5	TRBJ2-1	few	CASADRGLKNEQFF	TGTGCCAGCGCGGACAGGGGGCTTAAAAATGAGCAGTTCTTC
.	TRBV19	TRBJ1-2	.	CASSIDSGNGGYTF	TGTGCCAGTAGTATAGACTCAGGGAATGGTGGCTACACCTTC
TRBD1	TRBV14	TRBJ1-2	.	CASSTTNRGYGYTF	TGTGCCAGCAGCACTACTAACAGGGGCTATGGCTACACCTTC
.	TRBV6-2/TRBV6-3	TRBJ1-5	.	CASSLRQNNQPQHF	TGTGCCAGCAGCTTGAGACAGAACAATCAGCCCCAGCATTTT
.	TRBV4-2	TRBJ2-5	.	CASSEVQGETQYF	TGTGCCAGCAGCGAGGTACAGGGTGAGACCCAGTACTTC
TRBD2	TRBV5-4	TRBJ2-1	.	CASSLAGGVEQFF	TGTGCCAGCAGCTTGGCCGGGGGGGTAGAGCAGTTCTTC
.	TRBV5-1	TRBJ2-7	.	CASSRQDSYEQYF	TGCGCCAGCAGCCGACAGGACTCCTACGAGCAGTACTTC
TRBD1	TRBV27	TRBJ1-2	.	CASSLSSLGTVYGYTF	TGTGCCAGCAGTTTATCGTCCCTGGGGACAGTCTATGGCTACACCTTC
TRBD2	TRBV28	TRBJ2-2	.	CASRRTSDTGELFF	TGTGCCAGCAGGCGGACTAGCGACACCGGGGAGCTGTTTTTT
TRBD1	TRBV18	TRBJ1-1	.	CASSLRRQGDSVEAFF	TGTGCCAGCTCTCTCCGGAGGCAGGGGGACTCTGTTGAAGCTTTCTTT
.	TRBV3-1/TRBV3-2	TRBJ1-2	.	CASSQVSRSIGGYTF	TGTGCCAGCAGCCAAGTTTCGAGGTCCATAGGTGGCTACACCTTC
.	TRBV6-5	TRBJ1-1	.	CASSYGGTNTEAFF	TGTGCCAGCAGTTACGGGGGGACTAACACTGAAGCTTTCTTT
TRBD1	TRBV3-1/TRBV3-2	TRBJ1-1	.	CASSDRGSNTEAFF	TGTGCCAGCAGCGACAGGGGTTCGAACACTGAAGCTTTCTTT
TRBD2	TRBV4-1	TRBJ2-1	.	CASSPPGLAYNEQFF	TGCGCCAGCAGCCCTCCAGGACTAGCGTACAATGAGCAGTTCTTC
.	TRBV18	TRBJ2-7	.	CASSAGAGVYEQYF	TGTGCCAGCTCCGCGGGGGCAGGGGTCTACGAGCAGTACTTC
.	TRBV10-3	TRBJ2-7	.	CAISDEASSYEQYF	TGTGCCATCAGTGACGAGGCGAGCTCCTACGAGCAGTACTTC
.	TRBV4-2	TRBJ1-1	.	CASSQTWTNTEAFF	TGTGCCAGCAGCCAAACATGGACAAACACTGAAGCTTTCTTT
TRBD2	TRBV19	TRBJ2-7	.	CASSPEGTSGGAYEQYF	TGTGCCAGTAGCCCGGAAGGGACTAGCGGGGGGGCCTACGAGCAGTACTTC
TRBD1	TRBV6-6	TRBJ2-7	.	CANSYIPGQGGEQYF	TGTGCCAACAGTTATATACCGGGACAGGGGGGAGAGCAGTACTTC
.	TRBV19	TRBJ1-1	.	CASQVTVLNTEAFF	TGTGCCAGTCAAGTAACGGTTTTGAACACTGAAGCTTTCTTT
.	TRBV30	TRBJ1-5	.	CAWSAPTGKANQPQHF	TGTGCCTGGAGTGCCCCCACGGGGAAAGCGAATCAGCCCCAGCATTTT
TRBD2	TRBV7-9	TRBJ2-3	.	CASRIDPGGPTDTQYF	TGTGCCAGCAGGATAGACCCGGGGGGGCCGACAGATACGCAGTATTTT
.	TRBV6-5	TRBJ1-1	.	CASRAAGRLNTEAFF	TGTGCCAGCCGAGCGGCTGGCCGTCTAAACACTGAAGCTTTCTTT